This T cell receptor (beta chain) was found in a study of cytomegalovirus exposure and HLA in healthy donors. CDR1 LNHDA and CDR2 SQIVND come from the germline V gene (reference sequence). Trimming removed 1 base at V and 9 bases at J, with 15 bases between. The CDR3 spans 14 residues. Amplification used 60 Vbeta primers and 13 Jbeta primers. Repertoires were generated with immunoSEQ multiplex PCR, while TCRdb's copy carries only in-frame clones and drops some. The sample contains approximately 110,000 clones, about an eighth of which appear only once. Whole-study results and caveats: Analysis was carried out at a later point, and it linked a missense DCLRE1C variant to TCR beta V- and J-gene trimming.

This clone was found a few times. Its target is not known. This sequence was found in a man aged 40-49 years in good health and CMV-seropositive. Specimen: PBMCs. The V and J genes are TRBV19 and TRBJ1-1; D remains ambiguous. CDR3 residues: CASSIVAAGRQAFF. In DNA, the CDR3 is TGTGCCAGTAGTATAGTGGCAGCGGGGAGGCAAGCTTTCTTT.